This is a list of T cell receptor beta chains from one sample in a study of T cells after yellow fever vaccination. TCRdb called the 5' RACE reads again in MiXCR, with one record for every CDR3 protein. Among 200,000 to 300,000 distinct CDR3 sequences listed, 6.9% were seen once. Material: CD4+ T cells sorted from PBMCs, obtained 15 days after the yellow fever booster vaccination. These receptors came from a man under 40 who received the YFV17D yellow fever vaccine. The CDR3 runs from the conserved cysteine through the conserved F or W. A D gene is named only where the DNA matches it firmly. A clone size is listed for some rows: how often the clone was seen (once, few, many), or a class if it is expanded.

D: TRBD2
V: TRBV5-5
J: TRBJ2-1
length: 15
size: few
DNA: TGTGCCAGCAGCTTGGCGGGACTAGCGGGAGAGGAGCAGTTCTTC
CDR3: CASSLAGLAGEEQFF

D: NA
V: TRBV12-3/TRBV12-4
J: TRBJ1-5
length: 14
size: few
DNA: TGTGCCAGCAGCTTCGGGCAGGCAAATCAGCCCCAGCATTTT
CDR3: CASSFGQANQPQHF

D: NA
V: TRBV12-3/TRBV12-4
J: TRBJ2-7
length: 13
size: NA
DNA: TGTGCCAGCACGAGCTATCCCTCCTACGAGCAGTACTTC
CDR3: CASTSYPSYEQYF

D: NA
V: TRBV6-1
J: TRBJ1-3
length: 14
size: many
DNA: TGTGCCAGCAGTGAAATTTTGGGCGGAAACACCATATATTTT
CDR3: CASSEILGGNTIYF

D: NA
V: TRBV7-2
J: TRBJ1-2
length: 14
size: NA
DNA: TGTGCCAGCAGCGTAGGGACAAAAGCCTATGGCTACACCTTC
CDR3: CASSVGTKAYGYTF

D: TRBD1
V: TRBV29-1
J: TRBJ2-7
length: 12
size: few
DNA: TGCAGCGTTCGACAGGGTAGGGACGAGCAGTACTTC
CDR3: CSVRQGRDEQYF

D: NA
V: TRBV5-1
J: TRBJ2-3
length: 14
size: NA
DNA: TGCGCCAGCAGCTTGGCCGGTAGCGGAATACCACTGTATTTT
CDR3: CASSLAGSGIPLYF

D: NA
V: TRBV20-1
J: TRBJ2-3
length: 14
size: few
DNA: TGCAGTGCTGCGCCGGGACTTCAGATTGATACGCAGTATTTT
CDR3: CSAAPGLQIDTQYF

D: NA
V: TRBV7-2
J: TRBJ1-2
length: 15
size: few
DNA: TGTGCCAGCAGCTTAGAGCCAGAGCCTAACTATGGCTACACCTTC
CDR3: CASSLEPEPNYGYTF

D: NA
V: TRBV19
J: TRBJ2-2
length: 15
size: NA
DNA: TGTGCCAGTAGCCCGGGCCAAAGAAGGACCGGGGAGCTGTTTTTT
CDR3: CASSPGQRRTGELFF

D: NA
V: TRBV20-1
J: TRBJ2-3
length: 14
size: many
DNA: TGCAGTGCTAGCTTACCGGGTAGCACAGATACGCAGTATTTT
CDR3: CSASLPGSTDTQYF

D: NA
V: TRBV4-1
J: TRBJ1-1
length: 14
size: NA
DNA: TGCGCCAGCAGCCAAGCAGGGGCATCCACTGAAGCTTTCTTT
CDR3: CASSQAGASTEAFF

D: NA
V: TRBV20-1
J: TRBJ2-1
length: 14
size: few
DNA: TGCAGTGCGAGTAGGACCCCCAGGGGATCTGAGCAGTTCTTC
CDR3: CSASRTPRGSEQFF

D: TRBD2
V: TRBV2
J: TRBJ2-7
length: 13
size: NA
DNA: TGTGCCAGCCTAGCGGAATTCTTATACGAGCAGTACTTC
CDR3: CASLAEFLYEQYF

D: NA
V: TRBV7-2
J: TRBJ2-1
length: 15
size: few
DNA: TGTGCCAGCAGCTTAGACGGCCCGAGGAACAATGAGCAGTTCTTC
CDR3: CASSLDGPRNNEQFF

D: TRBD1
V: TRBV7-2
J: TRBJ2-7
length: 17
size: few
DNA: TGTGCCAGCAGCTCACAGCCCGCCGGGACAGGGCCCTACGAGCAGTACTTC
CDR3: CASSSQPAGTGPYEQYF

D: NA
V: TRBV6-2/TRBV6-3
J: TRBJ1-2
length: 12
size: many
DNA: TGTGCCAGCAGTTACGGGCTCTATGGCTACACCTTC
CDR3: CASSYGLYGYTF

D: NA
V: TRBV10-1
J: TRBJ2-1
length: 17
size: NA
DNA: TGCGCCAGCAGTGAGTTCCATAGGTACAGCTCCTACAATGAGCAGTTCTTC
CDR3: CASSEFHRYSSYNEQFF

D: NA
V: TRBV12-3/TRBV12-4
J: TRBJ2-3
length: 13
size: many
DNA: TGTGCCAGCAGTTTCTGGGGCACAGATACGCAGTATTTT
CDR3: CASSFWGTDTQYF

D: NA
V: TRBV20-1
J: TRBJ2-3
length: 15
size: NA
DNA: TGCAGTGCTAGTGCCGGGACTGGGGCTGGAGATACGCAGTATTTT
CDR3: CSASAGTGAGDTQYF

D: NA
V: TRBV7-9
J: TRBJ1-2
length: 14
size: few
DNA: TGTGCCAGCAGCTTAGGAAGGGATCCCAGCGGCTACACCTTC
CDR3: CASSLGRDPSGYTF

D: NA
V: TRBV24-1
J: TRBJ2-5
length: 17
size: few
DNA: TGTGCCACCAGTGATCCGTCTGGGGGCCTCGCGGGGGAGACCCAGTACTTC
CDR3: CATSDPSGGLAGETQYF

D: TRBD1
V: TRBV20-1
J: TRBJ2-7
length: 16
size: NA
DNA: TGCAGTGCTAGAGATTTGGGGACAGGGCATCGCGGCGAGCAGTACTTC
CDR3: CSARDLGTGHRGEQYF

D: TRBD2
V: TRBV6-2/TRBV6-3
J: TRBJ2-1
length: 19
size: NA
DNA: TGTGCCAGCAGTTACACACTAGCGAGAGGGAGGGTCCTATCCAATGAGCAGTTCTTC
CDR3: CASSYTLARGRVLSNEQFF

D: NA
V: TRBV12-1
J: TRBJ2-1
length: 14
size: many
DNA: TGTGCCAGCAGCTCGGACTCGCTCTACAATGAGCAGTTCTTC
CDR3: CASSSDSLYNEQFF

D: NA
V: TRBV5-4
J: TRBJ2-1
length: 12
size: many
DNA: TGTGCCAGTGGGACGCAGAACAATGAGCAGTTCTTC
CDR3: CASGTQNNEQFF

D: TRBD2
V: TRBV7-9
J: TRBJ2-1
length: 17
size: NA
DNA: TGTGCCAGCAGCTTAGGGGTCGGACTAGCGGGGTCGAATGAGCAGTTCTTC
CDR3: CASSLGVGLAGSNEQFF

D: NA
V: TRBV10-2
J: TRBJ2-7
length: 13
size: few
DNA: TGCGCCAGCAGGCAGGGGTTGACCTACGAGCAGTACTTC
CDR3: CASRQGLTYEQYF

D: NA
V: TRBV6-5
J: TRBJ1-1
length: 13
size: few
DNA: TGTGCCAGCAGTTCAAGGATGAACACTGAAGCTTTCTTT
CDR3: CASSSRMNTEAFF

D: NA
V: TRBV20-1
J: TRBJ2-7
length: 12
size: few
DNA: TGCAGTGCTAGAGATCCCGTCTACGAGCAGTACTTC
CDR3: CSARDPVYEQYF

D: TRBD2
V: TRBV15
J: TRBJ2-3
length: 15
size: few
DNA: TGTGCCACCAGCAGAGGAGGGACTAGAGGGCATACGCAGTATTTT
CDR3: CATSRGGTRGHTQYF